This TCR beta chain appears in the sequencing data of a study of beta chain features in type 1 diabetes. The whole isolated RNA underwent reverse transcription, so sequencing captured expressed TCRB transcripts. Assay: immunoSEQ multiplex PCR; the TCRdb copy retains only in-frame clones and omits some. Of about 700,000 clones in the sample, 13% were seen once. It was via CD45RO/CCR7/CD25/CD127/CD95/CD27 that CD4+ naive, central memory, regulatory and stem cell-like memory cells were sorted. As for this clone: What it binds is not known.

Study results and limitations: Reads derived from cDNA could over-represent cells showing high TCR expression. Within the patient group, naive, central memory and Treg TCRB repertoires appeared more similar to each other than within healthy donors. Shortening that was moderate but significant affected the TCRB CDR3s of Type 1 diabetes patients in all four CD4+ subsets. Junctions at VDJ sites from type 1 diabetes patients had fewer insertions and more deletions.

The CDR3 has 18 amino acids. The germline CDR1 and CDR2 sequences are SEHNR and FQNEAQ (reference sequence). Trimming at V came to 4 bases and at J to 5 bases, leaving 15 bases not matched to a gene. The chain joins TRBV7-9 to TRBJ2-3; 10 bases fit TRBD2. The sequencing sample was made of naive CD4+ T cells from blood. The receptor's source is a man between 18 and 35 years old with type 1 diabetes. The CDR3 bases are TGTGCCAGCAGCTCCTCTCCCTCTAGCGGGGGACGGGGAGATACGCAGTATTTT. The encoded protein is CASSSSPSSGGRGDTQYF.